These 2 T cell receptor beta chains share one sample of origin, sequenced in a study of blood T cell repertoires in COVID-19. Profiled with immunoSEQ multiplex PCR; TCRdb holds only in-frame clones, not every one. Of 60,000 to 75,000 clones in the sample, 88% were seen once. The sequenced material came from peripheral blood. The receptor set was obtained from a human donor in a cohort sampled during active COVID-19.

This chain uses TRBV18 with TRBJ1-1, with TRBD1 as a possible D gene (6 bases). CDR1 and CDR2 from the germline V gene are KGHSH and LQKENI. V was clipped by 1 base and J by 3 bases, with 15 bases between them. There are 16 residues in the CDR3. In DNA form, the CDR3 reads TGTGCCAGCTCACCACGAGCAGGGGCGTTTGACACTGAAGCTTTCTTT. Its protein product is CASSPRAGAFDTEAFF.

The CDR3 DNA reads as TGTGCCAGCAGCCCCGGACTAGCGGGAGGGGTCGCCTACGAGCAGTACTTC. This gives the protein CASSPGLAGGVAYEQYF. This chain uses TRBV7-2 with TRBJ2-7; 15 nucleotides match TRBD2. This CDR3 has 17 amino acids. V lost 5 bases to trimming and J lost 2 bases; unmatched junction nucleotides: 7. Germline V gene lookup returns CDR1 SGHTA and CDR2 FQGNSA.